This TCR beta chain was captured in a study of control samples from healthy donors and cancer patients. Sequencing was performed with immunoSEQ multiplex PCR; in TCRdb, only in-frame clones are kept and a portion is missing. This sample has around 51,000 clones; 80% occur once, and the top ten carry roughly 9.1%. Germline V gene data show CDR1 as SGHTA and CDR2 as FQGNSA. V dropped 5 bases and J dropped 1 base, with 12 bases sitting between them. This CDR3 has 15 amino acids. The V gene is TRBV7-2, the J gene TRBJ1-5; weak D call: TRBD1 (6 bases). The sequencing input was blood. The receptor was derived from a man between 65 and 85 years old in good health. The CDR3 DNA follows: TGTGCCAGCAGCCAGATAAGGGGGAGCAATCAGCCCCAGCATTTT. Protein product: CASSQIRGSNQPQHF.